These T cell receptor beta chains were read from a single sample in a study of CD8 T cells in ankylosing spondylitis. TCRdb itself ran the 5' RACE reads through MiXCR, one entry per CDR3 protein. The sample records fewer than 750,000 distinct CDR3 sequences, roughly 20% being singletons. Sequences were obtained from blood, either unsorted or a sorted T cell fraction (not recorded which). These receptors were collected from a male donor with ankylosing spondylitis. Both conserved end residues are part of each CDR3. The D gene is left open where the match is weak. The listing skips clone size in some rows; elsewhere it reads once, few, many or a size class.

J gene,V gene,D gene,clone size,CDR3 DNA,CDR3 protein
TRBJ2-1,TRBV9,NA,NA,TGTGCCAGCAGGAGTCGATACCACAATGAGCAGTTCTTC,CASRSRYHNEQFF
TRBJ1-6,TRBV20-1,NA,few,TGCAGTGCTAGCCCGGACTATAATTCACCCCTCCACTTT,CSASPDYNSPLHF
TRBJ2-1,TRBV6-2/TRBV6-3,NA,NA,TGTGCCAGCAGCCGACAGGTGTATGAGCAGTTCTTC,CASSRQVYEQFF
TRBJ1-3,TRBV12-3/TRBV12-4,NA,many,TGTGCCAGCAGCCCAGCGGGGGGATCTGGAAACACCATATATTTT,CASSPAGGSGNTIYF
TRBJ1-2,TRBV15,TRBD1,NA,TGTGCCACCAGCAGACGCAGGGGGGGAGACAGTGACTATGGCTACACCTTC,CATSRRRGGDSDYGYTF
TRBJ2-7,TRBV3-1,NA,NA,TGTGCCAGCAGCCAAGGCCGACAGGCGATCTACGAGCAGTACTTC,CASSQGRQAIYEQYF
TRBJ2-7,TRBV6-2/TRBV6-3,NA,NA,TGTGCCAGCACCCGAAGCTCCACGGGTGCCGAGCAGTACTTC,CASTRSSTGAEQYF
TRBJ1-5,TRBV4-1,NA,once,TGCGCCAGCAGCCAAGCAGCCAGGTGGGGGCTTCAGCCCCAGCATTTT,CASSQAARWGLQPQHF
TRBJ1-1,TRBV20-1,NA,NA,TGCAGTGTGCGGCAGGCGCATGAAGCTTTCTTT,CSVRQAHEAFF
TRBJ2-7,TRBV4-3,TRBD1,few,TGCGCCAGCAGCCAAGATTCGACAGGGGGATCCTACGAGCAGTACTTC,CASSQDSTGGSYEQYF
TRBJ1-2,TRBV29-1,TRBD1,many,TGCAGCGTTCAGGGGGTTAACTATGGCTACACCTTC,CSVQGVNYGYTF
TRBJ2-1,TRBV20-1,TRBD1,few,TGCAGTGCTAGCGGCAGGGGGATCAATGAGCAGTTCTTC,CSASGRGINEQFF
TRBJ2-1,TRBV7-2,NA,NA,TGTGCCAGCAGCTCTAGGGCCAAGTACAATGAGCAGTTCTTC,CASSSRAKYNEQFF
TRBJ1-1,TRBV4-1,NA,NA,TGCGCCAGCAGTTCCCTCCCAGAGTGGCAGAACACTGAAGCTTTCTTT,CASSSLPEWQNTEAFF
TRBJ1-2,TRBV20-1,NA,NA,TGCAGTGCTAGACCTCAGACCTGGGGTAACTATGGCTACACCTTC,CSARPQTWGNYGYTF
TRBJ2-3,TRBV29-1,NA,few,TGCAGCGTTTCGGGTAGCACAGATACGCAGTATTTT,CSVSGSTDTQYF
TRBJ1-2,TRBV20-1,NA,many,TGCAGTGCTAGAGCCCCGGGCTCGGGCCGGGAAAACTATGGCTACACCTTC,CSARAPGSGRENYGYTF
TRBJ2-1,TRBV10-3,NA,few,TGTGCCATCAGTGCAAGTCCCAATGAGCAGTTCTTC,CAISASPNEQFF
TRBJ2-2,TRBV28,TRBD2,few,TGTGCCAGCAGTTTATTACCGGGACTAGCGGGAGGGAAGGCCGGGGAGCTGTTTTTT,CASSLLPGLAGGKAGELFF
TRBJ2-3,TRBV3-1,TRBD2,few,TGTGCCAGTTCCTTGCTAGGACTAGCGGGGCCAGATACGCAGTATTTT,CASSLLGLAGPDTQYF
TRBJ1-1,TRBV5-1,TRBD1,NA,TGCGCCAGCAGCTTACAGGGGATAAGTGAAGCTTTCTTT,CASSLQGISEAFF
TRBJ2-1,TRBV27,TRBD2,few,TGTGCCAGCAGTGAAGGCGGGAGGTCCTCCTACAATGAGCAGTTCTTC,CASSEGGRSSYNEQFF
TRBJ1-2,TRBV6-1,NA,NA,TGTGCCAGCACCCTACTGGCTGCATCGCCCTATGGCTACACCTTC,CASTLLAASPYGYTF
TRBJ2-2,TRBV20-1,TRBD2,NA,TGCAGTGCTGGTAGCGGGAGGGCCGCCGGGGAGCTGTTTTTT,CSAGSGRAAGELFF
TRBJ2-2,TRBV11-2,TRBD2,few,TGTGCCAGCAGCTGGACTAGTAATTCCGGGGAGCTGTTTTTT,CASSWTSNSGELFF
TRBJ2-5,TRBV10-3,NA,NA,TGTGCCATCAGTGAAAGATCGGAGAGTGGCGAGACCCAGTACTTC,CAISERSESGETQYF
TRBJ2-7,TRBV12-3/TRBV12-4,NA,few,TGTGCCAGCAGTTTAGACAGAAAATACGAGCAGTACTTC,CASSLDRKYEQYF
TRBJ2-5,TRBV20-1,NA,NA,TGCAGTGCTACCGGGCCAAAAGAGACCCAGTACTTC,CSATGPKETQYF
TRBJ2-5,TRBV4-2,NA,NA,TGTGCCAGCAGCCCCCGGGCCGGGGAGACCCAGTACTTC,CASSPRAGETQYF
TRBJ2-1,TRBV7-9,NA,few,TGTGCCAGCAGCATACTGACGGATGAGCAGTTCTTC,CASSILTDEQFF
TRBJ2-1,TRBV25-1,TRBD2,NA,TGTGCCAGCAGTGATCTTGGGACTAGCGGGGGGAGGGTTGAGCAGTTCTTC,CASSDLGTSGGRVEQFF
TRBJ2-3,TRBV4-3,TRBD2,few,TGCGCCAGCAGCCAAGATCCGGTCCTAGCGGGAGTTGATACGCAGTATTTT,CASSQDPVLAGVDTQYF
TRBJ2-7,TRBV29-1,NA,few,TGCAGCGTTGTACTAGACTACGAGCAGTACTTC,CSVVLDYEQYF